Listed below are T cell receptor beta chains from one sample, sequenced in a study of shared clonotypes between healthy human individuals. TCRdb's table, derived via immunoSEQ multiplex PCR, lists solely in-frame clones and lacks some. The data hold about 800,000 clones, with about 97% observed a single time. Sequenced sample: naive CD8+ T cells sorted from blood. The receptors shown here come from a man between 25 and 39 years old in good health. Both conserved end residues are part of each CDR3. D genes are given only for firm matches. Clone size is shown for a subset of rows, as once, few, many or a class of expanded clone.

V gene	D gene	clone size	J gene	CDR3 protein	CDR3 DNA
TRBV4-2	-	few	TRBJ2-1	CASSQYITVTYNEQFF	TGTGCCAGCAGCCAATACATCACCGTGACCTACAATGAGCAGTTCTTC
TRBV10-3	TRBD2	-	TRBJ2-1	CAISSGFYNEQFF	TGTGCCATCTCTAGCGGGTTCTACAATGAGCAGTTCTTC
TRBV29-1	-	-	TRBJ2-7	CSAVGQSSYEQYF	TGCAGCGCGGTCGGACAAAGCTCCTACGAGCAGTACTTC
TRBV4-2	-	-	TRBJ2-6	CASSIDSKGYSRANVLTF	TGTGCCAGCAGCATAGATAGCAAAGGTTACAGTCGGGCCAACGTCCTGACTTTC
TRBV28	TRBD1	-	TRBJ2-7	CASSLLQGAYEQYF	TGTGCCAGCAGTTTACTACAGGGGGCCTACGAGCAGTACTTC
TRBV28	-	-	TRBJ2-5	CASSPGAARETQYF	TGTGCCAGCAGTCCAGGGGCAGCAAGGGAGACCCAGTACTTC
TRBV10-1	-	-	TRBJ2-4	CASSESNQNIQYF	TGCGCCAGCAGTGAGTCCAATCAGAACATTCAGTACTTC
TRBV11-3	-	-	TRBJ2-3	CASSPDGNGADTQYF	TGTGCCAGCAGCCCGGATGGCAACGGGGCAGATACGCAGTATTTT
TRBV28	-	-	TRBJ2-4	CASSLRLGEPSKNIQYF	TGTGCCAGCAGTTTACGGCTCGGGGAACCTTCCAAAAACATTCAGTACTTC
TRBV11-2	-	few	TRBJ1-5	CASSLDLSGQPQHF	TGTGCCAGCAGCTTAGATTTATCGGGTCAGCCCCAGCATTTT
TRBV7-8	-	-	TRBJ2-1	CASSLDRVPYNEQFF	TGTGCCAGCAGCTTAGACAGGGTTCCTTACAATGAGCAGTTCTTC
TRBV5-5	-	-	TRBJ1-1	CASSLRGYTEAFF	TGTGCCAGCAGCTTGCGTGGGTACACTGAAGCTTTCTTT
TRBV7-9	-	-	TRBJ1-2	CASSTTESPNYGYTF	TGTGCCAGCAGCACGACAGAATCTCCTAACTATGGCTACACCTTC
TRBV4-2	TRBD2	-	TRBJ2-7	CASRLVAGTSGRAEDEQYF	TGTGCCAGCAGGTTGGTTGCGGGGACTAGCGGGAGGGCCGAAGACGAGCAGTACTTC